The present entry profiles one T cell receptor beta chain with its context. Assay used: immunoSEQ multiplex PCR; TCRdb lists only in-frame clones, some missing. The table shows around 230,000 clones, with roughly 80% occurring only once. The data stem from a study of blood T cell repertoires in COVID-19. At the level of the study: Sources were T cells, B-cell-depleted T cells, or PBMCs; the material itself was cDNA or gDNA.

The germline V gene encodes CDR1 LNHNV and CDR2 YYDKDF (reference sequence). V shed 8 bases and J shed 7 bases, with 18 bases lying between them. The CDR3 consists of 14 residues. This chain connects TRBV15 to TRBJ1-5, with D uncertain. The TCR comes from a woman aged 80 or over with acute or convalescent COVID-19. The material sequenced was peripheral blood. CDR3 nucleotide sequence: TGTGCCACCGGATCGGGAAGGGTATCCCAGCCCCAGCATTTT. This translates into CATGSGRVSQPQHF.